This T cell receptor beta chain was observed in a study of early T cells in non-severe SARS-CoV-2 infection. Study context: Bulk RNA isolated from unsorted whole blood underwent sequencing; chains were not paired.

This clonotype was found many times. The antigen remains undetermined. Individually, cDNA molecules had unique molecular identifiers attached to them. TCRdb re-called the 5' RACE reads with MiXCR, one entry per CDR3 protein. The sample lists more than 25,000 distinct CDR3 sequences; roughly 5.4% were seen once. The junction had 10 bases not matched to a gene; V was cut back by 6 bases and J by 5 bases. The CDR3 is 16 residues long. Germline CDR1 reads MNHEY; CDR2 reads SVGAGI. Findings and limits, study-wide: Database matching using VDJdb favored anti-spike CD8 responses, with private and CD4 specificities left missing.

Sequencing was done on a sample of whole blood. The rearrangement links TRBV6-5 to TRBJ2-5; 12 bases fit TRBD2. This receptor was taken from an adult who was a healthcare worker with PCR-confirmed SARS-CoV-2 infection or an uninfected control (not recorded which). DNA of the CDR3: TGTGCCAGCAGACCACGACTAGCGGGAGTCGGTGAGACCCAGTACTTC. It yields the protein CASRPRLAGVGETQYF.